The rows below give T cell receptor beta chains drawn from one sample of a study of T cell responses to AZD1222 COVID-19 vaccine. Here immunoSEQ multiplex PCR was the method, and the copy in TCRdb shows in-frame clones only, minus some. This sample yields about 100,000 clones, of which approximately 83% are seen a single time; approximately 6% belongs to the top ten. Here the sequenced sample was peripheral blood, taken on day 0 of AZD1222 vaccination. These receptors originate from an adult in good health. Each CDR3 is given with its conserved first and last residue. Each record gives: J gene, clone size, D gene, V gene, CDR3 DNA, CDR3 protein. D genes are given only for firm matches. Only part of the rows carry a size: once, few, many, or a class if the clone is expanded.

j_gene: TRBJ1-2
abundance: NA
d_gene: TRBD1
v_gene: TRBV6-5
CDR3nt: TGTGCCAGCAGAGGGGGCTTGGGTAACTATGGCTACACCTTC
CDR3aa: CASRGGLGNYGYTF

j_gene: TRBJ2-5
abundance: NA
d_gene: TRBD1
v_gene: TRBV7-9
CDR3nt: TGTGCCAGCAGCCCCCGCGACAGGGGGGGCCAAGAGACCCAGTACTTC
CDR3aa: CASSPRDRGGQETQYF

j_gene: TRBJ1-1
abundance: NA
d_gene: TRBD1
v_gene: TRBV4-2
CDR3nt: TGTGCCAGCAGCCAAGGGGACAGGTTCGGGAACACTGAAGCTTTCTTT
CDR3aa: CASSQGDRFGNTEAFF

j_gene: TRBJ2-7
abundance: NA
d_gene: NA
v_gene: TRBV2
CDR3nt: TGTGCCAGCTCAAAGAGCGACAACTCCTACGAGCAGTACTTC
CDR3aa: CASSKSDNSYEQYF

j_gene: TRBJ2-2
abundance: once
d_gene: NA
v_gene: TRBV19
CDR3nt: TGTGCCAGTAGTAAAGGTTTGGGGGTTTGGGACACCGGGGAGCTGTTTTTT
CDR3aa: CASSKGLGVWDTGELFF

j_gene: TRBJ1-2
abundance: NA
d_gene: NA
v_gene: TRBV6-5
CDR3nt: TGTGCCAGCAGCCTGGGGGCTGTAGCTAACTATGGCTACACCTTC
CDR3aa: CASSLGAVANYGYTF

j_gene: TRBJ2-7
abundance: once
d_gene: NA
v_gene: TRBV6-6
CDR3nt: TGTGCCAGCGGAACTGGTAGCCAGGTATACTACGAGCAGTACTTC
CDR3aa: CASGTGSQVYYEQYF

j_gene: TRBJ1-5
abundance: NA
d_gene: NA
v_gene: TRBV18
CDR3nt: TGTGCCAGCTCAAAGGACAGCAATCAGCCCCAGCATTTT
CDR3aa: CASSKDSNQPQHF

j_gene: TRBJ1-1
abundance: NA
d_gene: NA
v_gene: TRBV18
CDR3nt: TGTGCCAGCTCACAAGCGAACACTGAAGCTTTCTTT
CDR3aa: CASSQANTEAFF

j_gene: TRBJ2-5
abundance: once
d_gene: NA
v_gene: TRBV30
CDR3nt: TGTGCCTGGAGTGGCAGTGGGGTGCAAGAGACCCAGTACTTC
CDR3aa: CAWSGSGVQETQYF

j_gene: TRBJ1-5
abundance: NA
d_gene: NA
v_gene: TRBV2
CDR3nt: TGTGCCAGCAGTGTTTTCAGTAGCAATCAGCCCCAGCATTTT
CDR3aa: CASSVFSSNQPQHF

j_gene: TRBJ1-1
abundance: NA
d_gene: NA
v_gene: TRBV14
CDR3nt: TGTGCCAGCAGCCAAGAGTATGGCAAAATTCTGAACACTGAAGCTTTCTTT
CDR3aa: CASSQEYGKILNTEAFF

j_gene: TRBJ1-1
abundance: NA
d_gene: NA
v_gene: TRBV7-8
CDR3nt: TGTGCCAGCAGCTTAGCGGGGACGAGGCCGAACACTGAAGCTTTCTTT
CDR3aa: CASSLAGTRPNTEAFF

j_gene: TRBJ1-4
abundance: few
d_gene: NA
v_gene: TRBV19
CDR3nt: TGTGCCAGTAGTCCCGCCGGGACAAGTTTGGCTAATGAAAAACTGTTTTTT
CDR3aa: CASSPAGTSLANEKLFF

j_gene: TRBJ2-1
abundance: NA
d_gene: NA
v_gene: TRBV6-2/TRBV6-3
CDR3nt: TGTGCCAGCAGTTTTGGTGAATGGAATGAGCAGTTCTTC
CDR3aa: CASSFGEWNEQFF

j_gene: TRBJ2-2
abundance: NA
d_gene: NA
v_gene: TRBV6-2/TRBV6-3
CDR3nt: TGTGCCAGCAGTTCCCCCATTACCGGGGAGCTGTTTTTT
CDR3aa: CASSSPITGELFF

j_gene: TRBJ2-3
abundance: NA
d_gene: NA
v_gene: TRBV7-3
CDR3nt: TGTGCCAGCAGCCCCCGGGACTCAAGCACAGATACGCAGTATTTT
CDR3aa: CASSPRDSSTDTQYF

j_gene: TRBJ1-1
abundance: NA
d_gene: TRBD1
v_gene: TRBV10-2
CDR3nt: TGCGCCAGCACTGACAGGGCGGGGAACACTGAAGCTTTCTTT
CDR3aa: CASTDRAGNTEAFF

j_gene: TRBJ2-7
abundance: NA
d_gene: NA
v_gene: TRBV27
CDR3nt: TGTGCCAGCAGAAGCCAAGGAGGGGGCTACGAGCAGTACTTC
CDR3aa: CASRSQGGGYEQYF

j_gene: TRBJ2-5
abundance: NA
d_gene: NA
v_gene: TRBV9
CDR3nt: TGTGCCAGCAGCGTAGATCGGGGGGCCTTAGAGACCCAGTACTTC
CDR3aa: CASSVDRGALETQYF

j_gene: TRBJ1-6
abundance: NA
d_gene: TRBD1
v_gene: TRBV7-2
CDR3nt: TGTGCCAGCAGCAGGAGGACAGGCTTCAGTTCACCCCTCCACTTT
CDR3aa: CASSRRTGFSSPLHF

j_gene: TRBJ1-4
abundance: NA
d_gene: TRBD1
v_gene: TRBV7-9
CDR3nt: TGTGCCAGCAGTCGGGACAGGGGTGATGAAAAACTGTTTTTT
CDR3aa: CASSRDRGDEKLFF

j_gene: TRBJ1-3
abundance: once
d_gene: NA
v_gene: TRBV18
CDR3nt: TGTGCCAGCCTTCAGGCGAACTCTGGAAACACCATATATTTT
CDR3aa: CASLQANSGNTIYF

j_gene: TRBJ2-3
abundance: NA
d_gene: TRBD1
v_gene: TRBV7-8
CDR3nt: TGTGCCAGCAGCTTATTCCCAGGGACAGGGTTTGCAGATACGCAGTATTTT
CDR3aa: CASSLFPGTGFADTQYF

j_gene: TRBJ1-4
abundance: NA
d_gene: NA
v_gene: TRBV12-5
CDR3nt: TGTGCTAGTGGTTTGTTGCGAAGTGGAAAACTGTTTTTT
CDR3aa: CASGLLRSGKLFF

j_gene: TRBJ2-3
abundance: NA
d_gene: TRBD2
v_gene: TRBV7-2
CDR3nt: TGTGCCAGCAGCTTAGTTTTGATCAGCAGACTAGCGGGAGGTGATACGCAGTATTTT
CDR3aa: CASSLVLISRLAGGDTQYF

j_gene: TRBJ1-2
abundance: NA
d_gene: NA
v_gene: TRBV6-5
CDR3nt: TGTGCCAGCAGTTATCAAAACTATGGCTACACCTTC
CDR3aa: CASSYQNYGYTF